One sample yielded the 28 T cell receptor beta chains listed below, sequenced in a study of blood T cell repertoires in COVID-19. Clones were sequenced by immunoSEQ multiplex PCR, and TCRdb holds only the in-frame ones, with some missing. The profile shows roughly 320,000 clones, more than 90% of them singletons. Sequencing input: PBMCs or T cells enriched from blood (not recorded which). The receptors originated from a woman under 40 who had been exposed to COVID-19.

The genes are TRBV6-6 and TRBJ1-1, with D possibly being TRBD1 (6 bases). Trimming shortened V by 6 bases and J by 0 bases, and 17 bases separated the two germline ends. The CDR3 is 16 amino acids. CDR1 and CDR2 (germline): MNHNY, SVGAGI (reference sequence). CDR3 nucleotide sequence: TGTGCCAGCAGGCGGGGGGCAGGTCCCTTGAACACTGAAGCTTTCTTT. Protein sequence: CASRRGAGPLNTEAFF.

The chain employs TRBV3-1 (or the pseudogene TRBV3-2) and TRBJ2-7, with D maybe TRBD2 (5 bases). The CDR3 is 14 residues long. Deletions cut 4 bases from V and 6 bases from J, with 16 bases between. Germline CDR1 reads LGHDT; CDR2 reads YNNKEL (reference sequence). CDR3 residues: CASSRADIRGEQYF. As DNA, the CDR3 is TGTGCCAGCAGCCGGGCAGACATTCGGGGCGAGCAGTACTTC.

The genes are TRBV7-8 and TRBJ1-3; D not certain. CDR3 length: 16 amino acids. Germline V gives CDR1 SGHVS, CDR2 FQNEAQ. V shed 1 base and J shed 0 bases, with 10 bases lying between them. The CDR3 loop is CASSLGWLISGNTIYF. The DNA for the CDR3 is TGTGCCAGCAGCTTAGGATGGCTGATCTCTGGAAACACCATATATTTT. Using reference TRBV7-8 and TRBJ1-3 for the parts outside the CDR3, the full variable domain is GAGVSQSPRYKVAKRGQDVALRCDPISGHVSLFWYQQALGQGPEFLTYFQNEAQLDKSGLPSDRFFAERPEGSVSTLKIQRTQQEDSAVYLCASSLGWLISGNTIYFGEGSWLTVV.

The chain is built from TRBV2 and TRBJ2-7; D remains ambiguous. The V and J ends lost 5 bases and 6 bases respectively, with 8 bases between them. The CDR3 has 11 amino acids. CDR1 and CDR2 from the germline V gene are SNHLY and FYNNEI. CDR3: CASSRTPEQYF. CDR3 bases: TGTGCCAGCAGTCGAACTCCCGAGCAGTACTTC.

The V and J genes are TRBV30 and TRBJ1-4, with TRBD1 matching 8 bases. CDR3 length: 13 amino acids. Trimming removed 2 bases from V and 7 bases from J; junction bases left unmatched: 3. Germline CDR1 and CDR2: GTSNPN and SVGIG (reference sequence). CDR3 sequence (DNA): TGTGCCTGGAGTCCGACAGGGGCTGAAAAACTGTTTTTT. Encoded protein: CAWSPTGAEKLFF.

The CDR3 loop is CASSVGTSGWYEQYF. The DNA for the CDR3 is TGTGCCAGCAGTGTCGGGACTAGCGGGTGGTACGAGCAGTACTTC. The chain has TRBV13 and TRBJ2-7; 12 bases line up with TRBD2. Germline CDR1 PRHDT, CDR2 FYEKMQ (reference sequence). V lost 6 bases, J lost 4 bases, and 7 bases stayed unmatched. This CDR3 region has 15 residues.

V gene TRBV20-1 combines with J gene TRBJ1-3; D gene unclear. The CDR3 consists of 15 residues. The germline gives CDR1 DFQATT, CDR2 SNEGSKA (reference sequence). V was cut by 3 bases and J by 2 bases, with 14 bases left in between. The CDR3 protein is CSASAGLGAGNTIYF. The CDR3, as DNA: TGCAGTGCTAGTGCGGGTTTAGGTGCTGGAAACACCATATATTTT.

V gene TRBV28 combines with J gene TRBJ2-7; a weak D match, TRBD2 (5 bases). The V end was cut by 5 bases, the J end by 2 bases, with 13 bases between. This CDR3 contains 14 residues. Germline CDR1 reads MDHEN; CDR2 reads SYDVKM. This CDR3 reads CASSGLPLTYEQYF. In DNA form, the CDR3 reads TGTGCCAGCAGTGGACTGCCATTAACCTACGAGCAGTACTTC.

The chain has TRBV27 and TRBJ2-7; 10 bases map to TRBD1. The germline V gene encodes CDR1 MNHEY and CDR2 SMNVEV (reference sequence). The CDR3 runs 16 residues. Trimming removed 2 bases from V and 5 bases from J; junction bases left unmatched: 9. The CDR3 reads CASSLSGQGVGNEQYF. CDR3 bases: TGTGCCAGCAGTTTAAGCGGACAGGGGGTCGGGAACGAGCAGTACTTC.

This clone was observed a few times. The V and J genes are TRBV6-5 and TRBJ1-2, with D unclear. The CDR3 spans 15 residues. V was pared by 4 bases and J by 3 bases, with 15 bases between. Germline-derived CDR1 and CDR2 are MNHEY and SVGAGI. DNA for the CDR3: TGTGCCAGCAGTTTCGCTGCCGGGTCATACTATGGCTACACCTTC. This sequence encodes CASSFAAGSYYGYTF.

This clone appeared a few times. The DNA of the CDR3 is TGTGCCAGCAGCTTAAGCTCATCGGTTTTCTATGGCTACACCTTC. It is translated as CASSLSSSVFYGYTF. J is TRBJ1-2 and V is TRBV7-9; D unclear. The germline V gene encodes CDR1 SEHNR and CDR2 FQNEAQ (reference sequence). There are 15 residues in the CDR3. Trimming left V 2 bases short and J 4 bases short, with 14 bases between.

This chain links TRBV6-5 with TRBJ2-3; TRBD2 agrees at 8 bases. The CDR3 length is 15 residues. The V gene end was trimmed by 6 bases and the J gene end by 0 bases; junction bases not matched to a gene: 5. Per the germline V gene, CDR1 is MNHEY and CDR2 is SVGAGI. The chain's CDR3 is CASSILAESTDTQYF. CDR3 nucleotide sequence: TGTGCCAGCAGCATACTAGCGGAGAGCACAGATACGCAGTATTTT.

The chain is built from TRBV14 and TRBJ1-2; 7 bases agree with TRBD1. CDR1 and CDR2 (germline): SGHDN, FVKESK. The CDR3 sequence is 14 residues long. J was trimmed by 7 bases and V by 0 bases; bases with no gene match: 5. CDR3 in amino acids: CASSQDRSGGGYTF. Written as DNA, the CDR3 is TGTGCCAGCAGCCAAGATCGGTCAGGGGGTGGCTACACCTTC.

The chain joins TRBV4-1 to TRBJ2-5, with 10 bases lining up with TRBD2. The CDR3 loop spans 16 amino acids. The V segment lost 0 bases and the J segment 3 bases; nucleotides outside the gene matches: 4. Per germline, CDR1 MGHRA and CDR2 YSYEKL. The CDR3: CASSQDGLAGEETQYF. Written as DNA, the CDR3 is TGCGCCAGCAGCCAAGATGGGCTAGCGGGGGAAGAGACCCAGTACTTC.

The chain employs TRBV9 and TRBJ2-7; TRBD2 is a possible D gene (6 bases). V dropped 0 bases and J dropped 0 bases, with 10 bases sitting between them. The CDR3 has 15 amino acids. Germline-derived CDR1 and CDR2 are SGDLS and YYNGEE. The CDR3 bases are TGTGCCAGCAGCGTAGGACTAGACAGCTCCTACGAGCAGTACTTC. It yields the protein CASSVGLDSSYEQYF.

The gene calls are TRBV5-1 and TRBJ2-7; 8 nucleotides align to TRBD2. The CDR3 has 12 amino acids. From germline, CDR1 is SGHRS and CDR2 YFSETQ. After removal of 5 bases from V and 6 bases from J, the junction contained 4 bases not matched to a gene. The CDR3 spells CASSSGMGEQYF. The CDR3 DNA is TGCGCCAGCAGTAGCGGGATGGGCGAGCAGTACTTC.

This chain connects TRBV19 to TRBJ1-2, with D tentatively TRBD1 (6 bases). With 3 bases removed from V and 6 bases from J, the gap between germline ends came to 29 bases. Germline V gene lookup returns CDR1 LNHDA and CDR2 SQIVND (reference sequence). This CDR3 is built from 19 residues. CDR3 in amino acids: CASSIRAALTGGWFDGYTF. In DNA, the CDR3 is TGTGCCAGTAGTATTCGCGCCGCCTTGACAGGCGGGTGGTTTGATGGCTACACCTTC.

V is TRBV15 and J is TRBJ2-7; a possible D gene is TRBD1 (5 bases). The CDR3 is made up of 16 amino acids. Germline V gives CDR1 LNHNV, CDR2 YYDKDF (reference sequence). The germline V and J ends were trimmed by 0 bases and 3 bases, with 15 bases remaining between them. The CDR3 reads CATSREGPEGVYEQYF. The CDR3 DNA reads TGTGCCACCAGCAGAGAAGGCCCTGAAGGGGTCTACGAGCAGTACTTC.

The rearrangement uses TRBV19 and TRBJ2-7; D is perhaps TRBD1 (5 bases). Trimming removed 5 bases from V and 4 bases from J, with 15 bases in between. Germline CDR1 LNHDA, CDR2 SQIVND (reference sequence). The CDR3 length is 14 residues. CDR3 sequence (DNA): TGTGCCAGTAGTGACGTCGGACACCGATACGAGCAGTACTTC. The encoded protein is CASSDVGHRYEQYF.

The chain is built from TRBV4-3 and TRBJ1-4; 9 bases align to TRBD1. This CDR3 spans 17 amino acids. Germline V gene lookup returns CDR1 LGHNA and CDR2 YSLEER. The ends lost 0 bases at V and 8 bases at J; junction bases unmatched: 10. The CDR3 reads CASSQDWLRDRDEKLFF. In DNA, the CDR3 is TGCGCCAGCAGCCAAGATTGGCTTAGGGACAGGGACGAAAAACTGTTTTTT.

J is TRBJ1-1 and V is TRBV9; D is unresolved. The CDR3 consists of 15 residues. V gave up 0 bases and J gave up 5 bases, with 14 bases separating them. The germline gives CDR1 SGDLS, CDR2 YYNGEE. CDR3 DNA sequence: TGTGCCAGCAGCGTAGTGACAACGGGGAATACTGAAGCTTTCTTT. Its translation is CASSVVTTGNTEAFF.

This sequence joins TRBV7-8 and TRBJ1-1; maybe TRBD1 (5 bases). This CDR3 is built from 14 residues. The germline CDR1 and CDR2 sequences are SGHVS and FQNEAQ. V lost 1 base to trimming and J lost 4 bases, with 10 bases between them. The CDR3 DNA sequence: TGTGCCAGCAGCTTAGGAGGGAGGGGCACTGAAGCTTTCTTT. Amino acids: CASSLGGRGTEAFF.

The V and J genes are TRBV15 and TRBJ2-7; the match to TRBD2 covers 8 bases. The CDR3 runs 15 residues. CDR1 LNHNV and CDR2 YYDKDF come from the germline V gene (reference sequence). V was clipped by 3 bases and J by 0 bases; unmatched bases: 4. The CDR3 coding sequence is TGTGCCACCAGCAGGACCGGGACTAGCTCCTACGAGCAGTACTTC. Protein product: CATSRTGTSSYEQYF.

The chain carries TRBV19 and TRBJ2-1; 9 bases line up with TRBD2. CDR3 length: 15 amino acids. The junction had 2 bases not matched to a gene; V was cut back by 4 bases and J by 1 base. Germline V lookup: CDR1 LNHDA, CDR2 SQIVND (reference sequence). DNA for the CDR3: TGTGCCAGTAGTACAAGCGGGGGGTCCTACAATGAGCAGTTCTTC. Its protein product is CASSTSGGSYNEQFF.

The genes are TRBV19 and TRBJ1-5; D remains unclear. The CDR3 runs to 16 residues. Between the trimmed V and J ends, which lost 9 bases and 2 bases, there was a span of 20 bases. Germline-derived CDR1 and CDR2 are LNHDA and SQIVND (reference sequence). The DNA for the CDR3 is TGTGCCAGCCAGCCAAGGTTTGGGCAGGGCAATCAGCCCCAGCATTTT. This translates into CASQPRFGQGNQPQHF.

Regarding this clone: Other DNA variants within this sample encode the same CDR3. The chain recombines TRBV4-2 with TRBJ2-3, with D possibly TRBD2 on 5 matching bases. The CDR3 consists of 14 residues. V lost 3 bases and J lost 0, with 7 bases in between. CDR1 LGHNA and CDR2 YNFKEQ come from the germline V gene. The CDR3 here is CASSQGGSTDTQYF. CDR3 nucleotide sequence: TGTGCCAGCAGCCAGGGCGGGAGCACAGATACGCAGTATTTT.

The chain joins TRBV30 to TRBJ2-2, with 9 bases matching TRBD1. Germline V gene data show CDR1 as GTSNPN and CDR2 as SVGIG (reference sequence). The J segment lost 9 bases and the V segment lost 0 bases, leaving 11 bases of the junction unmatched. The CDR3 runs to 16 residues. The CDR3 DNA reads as TGTGCCTGGAGTGTACCCTACCGGACAGGGGCGCGGGAGCTGTTTTTT. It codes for CAWSVPYRTGARELFF.

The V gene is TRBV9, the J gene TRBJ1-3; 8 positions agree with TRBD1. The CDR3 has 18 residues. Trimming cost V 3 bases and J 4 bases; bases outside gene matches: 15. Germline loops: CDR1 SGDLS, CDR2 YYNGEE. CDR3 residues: CASSARQGPSKTGNTIYF. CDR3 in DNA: TGTGCCAGCAGCGCACGACAGGGGCCAAGTAAAACGGGAAACACCATATATTTT.